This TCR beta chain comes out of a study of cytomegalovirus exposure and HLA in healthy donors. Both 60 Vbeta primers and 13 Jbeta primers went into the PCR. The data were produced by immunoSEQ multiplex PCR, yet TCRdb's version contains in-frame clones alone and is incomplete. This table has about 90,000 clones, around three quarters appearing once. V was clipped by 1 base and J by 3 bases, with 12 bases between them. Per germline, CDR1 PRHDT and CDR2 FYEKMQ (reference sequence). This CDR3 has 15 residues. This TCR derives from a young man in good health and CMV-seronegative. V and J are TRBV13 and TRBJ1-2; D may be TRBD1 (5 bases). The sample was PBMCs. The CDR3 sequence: CASSLVGGADYGYTF. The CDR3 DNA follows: TGTGCCAGCAGCTTAGTGGGAGGGGCGGACTATGGCTACACCTTC.